Following are 17 T cell receptor beta chains from one sample sequenced in a study of cytomegalovirus exposure and HLA in healthy donors. The PCR had 60 Vbeta and 13 Jbeta primers. Measured with immunoSEQ multiplex PCR; TCRdb has only the in-frame clones, and not every one. Its listing shows under 45,000 clones. Sequencing used PBMCs. The receptor source for this set is a male donor in good health and CMV-seronegative.

The gene calls are TRBV19 and TRBJ2-2; 8 bases agree with TRBD1. The V gene's germline CDR1 is LNHDA and CDR2 SQIVND (reference sequence). Germline trimming cut 1 base from V and 3 bases from J; bases unmatched to any gene: 13. This CDR3 spans 19 amino acids. CDR3 coding DNA: TGTGCCAGTAGTATAGTTTCTGTTGGGCAGGGGGCGGACACCGGGGAGCTGTTTTTT. Its protein product is CASSIVSVGQGADTGELFF.

Measured by frequency, this clone is medium-sized. V and J are TRBV6-1 and TRBJ2-1, with a tentative D call TRBD2 (5 bases). Germline V lookup: CDR1 MNHNS, CDR2 SASEGT. There are 15 residues in the CDR3. Trimming cost V 0 bases and J 1 base, with 7 bases left between them. CDR3 coding DNA: TGTGCCAGCAGTGAAGCGGCGGGTTCCTACAATGAGCAGTTCTTC. Amino acid sequence: CASSEAAGSYNEQFF.

The chain combines TRBV7-9 with TRBJ1-1; D may be TRBD1 (6 bases). CDR3 length: 11 residues. CDR1 and CDR2 from the germline V gene are SEHNR and FQNEAQ (reference sequence). V lost 6 bases and J lost 5, with 7 bases in between. CDR3 DNA: TGTGCCAGCAGAAGGGGGACTGAAGCTTTCTTT. Translated, it gives CASRRGTEAFF.

CDR3 bases: TGCGCCAGCAGGCAGCTCGGACTTACTGGAAACACCATATATTTT. It codes for CASRQLGLTGNTIYF. The chain combines TRBV4-1 with TRBJ1-3; no reliable D call. Trimming took 6 bases from V and 2 from J, leaving 14 bases between them. The CDR3 has 15 amino acids. Germline V gene data show CDR1 as MGHRA and CDR2 as YSYEKL.

J is TRBJ1-5 and V is TRBV19; D perhaps matches TRBD1 (6 bases). Trimming removed 1 base at V and 5 bases at J, with 12 bases between. Germline CDR1 and CDR2: LNHDA and SQIVND (reference sequence). This CDR3 is 15 amino acids long. The chain's CDR3 is CASSIARGAHQPQHF. The CDR3 nucleotides are TGTGCCAGTAGTATAGCCAGGGGCGCGCATCAGCCCCAGCATTTT.

This chain links TRBV10-2 with TRBJ1-1, with a possible D match to TRBD1 (6 bases). Germline V lookup: CDR1 WSHSY, CDR2 SAAADI. The CDR3 spans 14 residues. V was shortened by 3 bases and J by 1 base, with 9 bases between the two germline ends. Written as DNA, the CDR3 is TGCGCCAGCAGTGACGGACAGCAGAACACTGAAGCTTTCTTT. Translating it yields CASSDGQQNTEAFF.

The CDR3 spells CASSGAPGGFYSPLHF. Here the CDR3 DNA reads TGTGCCAGCAGCGGAGCCCCGGGAGGGTTTTATTCACCCCTCCACTTT. V is TRBV9 and J is TRBJ1-6, with D unclear. This CDR3 has 16 amino acids. V shed 3 bases and J shed 8 bases, with 18 bases lying between them. The germline CDR1 and CDR2 sequences are SGDLS and YYNGEE.

The J gene is TRBJ2-3, the V gene TRBV6-1, with 9 bases matching TRBD1. J was trimmed by 6 bases and V by 6 bases; bases with no gene match: 7. The CDR3 covers 14 residues. Germline CDR1 MNHNS, CDR2 SASEGT. The CDR3 spells CASRRQGGLDTQYF. CDR3 in DNA: TGTGCCAGCAGGAGACAGGGGGGATTGGATACGCAGTATTTT.

V gene TRBV7-9 combines with J gene TRBJ2-5, with D perhaps matching TRBD2 (5 bases). Germline CDR1 and CDR2: SEHNR and FQNEAQ (reference sequence). The CDR3 runs 10 residues. Deletions cut 8 bases from V and 4 bases from J, with 5 bases between. CDR3 sequence reads: CASRGETQYF. CDR3 DNA sequence: TGTGCCAGCCGGGGAGAGACCCAGTACTTC.

The V and J genes are TRBV5-1 and TRBJ1-1; 8 bases agree with TRBD1. V dropped 2 bases and J dropped 0; count of bases not matched to a gene: 12. Germline CDR1 reads SGHRS; CDR2 reads YFSETQ. This CDR3 has 18 amino acids. The CDR3 spells CASSFGQGPGSMNTEAFF. The CDR3 DNA is TGCGCCAGCAGCTTCGGACAGGGCCCTGGAAGTATGAACACTGAAGCTTTCTTT. Filled out from reference TRBV5-1 and TRBJ1-1, the complete variable domain reads KAGVTQTPRYLIKTRGQQVTLSCSPISGHRSVSWYQQTPGQGLQFLFEYFSETQRNKGNFPGRFSGRQFSNSRSEMNVSTLELGDSALYLCASSFGQGPGSMNTEAFFGQGTRLTVV.

The chain recombines TRBV6-1 with TRBJ2-7, with 9 bases fitting TRBD1. V lost 6 bases and J lost 1; bases outside the gene matches: 7. This CDR3 region has 15 residues. Germline V CDR1 and CDR2: MNHNS, SASEGT. The CDR3 here is CASRAGTGFSYEQYF. CDR3 nucleotide sequence: TGTGCCAGCAGGGCCGGGACAGGGTTTTCCTACGAGCAGTACTTC.

J is TRBJ1-2 and V is TRBV28, with 7 bases identical to TRBD1. In germline, CDR1 is MDHEN, CDR2 SYDVKM. The CDR3 covers 18 residues. The V gene end was trimmed by 6 bases and the J gene end by 4 bases; junction bases not matched to a gene: 20. The CDR3 DNA sequence: TGTGCCAGCAGCGCCCTTCCGGGACAGAGACGTAGGGGCTATGGCTACACCTTC. Its protein product is CASSALPGQRRRGYGYTF.

V usage is TRBV7-9 and J usage is TRBJ2-7; no definite D call. Germline assignment: CDR1 SEHNR and CDR2 FQNEAQ (reference sequence). V was cut by 1 base and J by 3 bases, with 7 bases left in between. The CDR3 spans 13 residues. The CDR3, as DNA: TGTGCCAGCAGCTTAGGGTACAACTACGAGCAGTACTTC. This translates into CASSLGYNYEQYF. The variable domain in full, completed from reference TRBV7-9 and TRBJ2-7, reads DTGVSQNPRHKITKRGQNVTFRCDPISEHNRLYWYRQTLGQGPEFLTYFQNEAQLEKSRLLSDRFSAERPKGSFSTLEIQRTEQGDSAMYLCASSLGYNYEQYFGPGTRLTVT.

The chain couples TRBV6-1 to TRBJ2-7, with TRBD2 matching 11 bases. The CDR3 runs to 15 residues. With V trimmed by 7 bases and J by 0 bases, 5 bases remained unmatched. CDR1 MNHNS and CDR2 SASEGT come from the germline V gene. The CDR3 DNA follows: TGTGCCAGCATCGCCGGGACTAGCGGCTCCTACGAGCAGTACTTC. Translating it yields CASIAGTSGSYEQYF.

The chain has TRBV7-2 and TRBJ1-6, with 8 bases identical to TRBD1. V dropped 5 bases and J dropped 2; count of bases not matched to a gene: 5. This CDR3 is 16 amino acids long. Germline V lookup: CDR1 SGHTA, CDR2 FQGNSA. The CDR3, as DNA: TGTGCCAGCAGCCCTCGGACAGGGACCTATAATTCACCCCTCCACTTT. Protein sequence: CASSPRTGTYNSPLHF.

This chain joins TRBV18 and TRBJ2-1, with 8 positions matching TRBD1. V was clipped by 2 bases and J by 8 bases; unmatched bases: 8. This CDR3 is 15 amino acids long. Germline CDR1 KGHSH, CDR2 LQKENI. CDR3 DNA: TGTGCCAGCTCACCAAAAATCGACAGGGGCTATGAGCAGTTCTTC. It yields the protein CASSPKIDRGYEQFF.

The V gene is TRBV5-1, the J gene TRBJ2-1; 9 bases fit TRBD1. Unmatched junction bases numbered 6, after V lost 4 bases and J lost 7 bases. The germline CDR1 and CDR2 sequences are SGHRS and YFSETQ. The CDR3 runs to 14 residues. The CDR3 bases are TGCGCCAGCAGCCGGACAGGGGCAGGGAATGAGCAGTTCTTC. Its translation is CASSRTGAGNEQFF.